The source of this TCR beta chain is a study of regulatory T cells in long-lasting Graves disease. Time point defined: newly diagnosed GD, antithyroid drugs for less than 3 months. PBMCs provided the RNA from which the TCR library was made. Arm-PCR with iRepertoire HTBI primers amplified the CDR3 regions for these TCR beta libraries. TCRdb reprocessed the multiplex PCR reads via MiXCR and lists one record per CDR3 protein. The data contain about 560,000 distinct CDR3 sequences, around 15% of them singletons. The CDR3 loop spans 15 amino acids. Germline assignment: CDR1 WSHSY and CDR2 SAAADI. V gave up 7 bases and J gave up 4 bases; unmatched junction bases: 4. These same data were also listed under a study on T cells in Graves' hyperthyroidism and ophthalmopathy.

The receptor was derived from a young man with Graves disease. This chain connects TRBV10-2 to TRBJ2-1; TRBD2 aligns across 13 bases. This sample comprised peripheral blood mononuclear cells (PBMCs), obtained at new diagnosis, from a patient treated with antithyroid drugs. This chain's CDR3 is CASMELAGGYNEQFF. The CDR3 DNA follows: TGCGCCAGCATGGAACTAGCGGGAGGGTACAATGAGCAGTTCTTC.